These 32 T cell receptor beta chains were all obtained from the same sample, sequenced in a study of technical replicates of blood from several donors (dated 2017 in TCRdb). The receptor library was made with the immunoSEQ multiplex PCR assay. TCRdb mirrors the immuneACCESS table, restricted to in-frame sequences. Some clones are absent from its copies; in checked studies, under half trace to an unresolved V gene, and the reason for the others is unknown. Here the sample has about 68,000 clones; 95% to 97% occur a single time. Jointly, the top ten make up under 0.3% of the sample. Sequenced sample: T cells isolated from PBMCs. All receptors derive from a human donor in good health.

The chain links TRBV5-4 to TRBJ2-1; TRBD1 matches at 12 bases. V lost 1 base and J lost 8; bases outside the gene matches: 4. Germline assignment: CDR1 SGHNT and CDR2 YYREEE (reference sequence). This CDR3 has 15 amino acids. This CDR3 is CASSLKGQGAYEQFF. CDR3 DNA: TGTGCCAGCAGCTTGAAGGGACAGGGGGCCTATGAGCAGTTCTTC.

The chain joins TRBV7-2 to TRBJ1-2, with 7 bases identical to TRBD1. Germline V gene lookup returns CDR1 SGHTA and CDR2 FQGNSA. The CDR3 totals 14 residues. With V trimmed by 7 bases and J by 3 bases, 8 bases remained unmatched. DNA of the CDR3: TGTGCCAGCAACGACCCGGGACAGCACTATGGCTACACCTTC. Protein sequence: CASNDPGQHYGYTF.

The CDR3 nucleotides read TGTGCCAGCAGCAAAGGGGGCGCCGAAGACAGCATGAACACTGAAGCTTTCTTT. Translated, it gives CASSKGGAEDSMNTEAFF. V usage is TRBV21-1 and J usage is TRBJ1-1; TRBD1 is the table's D call and was not checked against the DNA. TRBV21-1 is an annotated pseudogene. This CDR3 has 18 amino acids.

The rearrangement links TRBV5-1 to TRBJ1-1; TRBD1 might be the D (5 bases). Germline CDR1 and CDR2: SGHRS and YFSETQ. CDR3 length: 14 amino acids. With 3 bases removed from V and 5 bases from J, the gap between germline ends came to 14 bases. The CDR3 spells CASSYGGEWTEAFF. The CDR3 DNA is TGCGCCAGCAGCTATGGGGGGGAGTGGACTGAAGCTTTCTTT.

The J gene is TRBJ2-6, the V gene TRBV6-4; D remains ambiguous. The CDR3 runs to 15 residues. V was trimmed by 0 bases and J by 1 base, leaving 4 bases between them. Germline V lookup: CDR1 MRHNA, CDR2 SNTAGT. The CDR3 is CASSDSSSGANVLTF. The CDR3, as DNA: TGTGCCAGCAGTGACTCGAGTTCTGGGGCCAACGTCCTGACTTTC.

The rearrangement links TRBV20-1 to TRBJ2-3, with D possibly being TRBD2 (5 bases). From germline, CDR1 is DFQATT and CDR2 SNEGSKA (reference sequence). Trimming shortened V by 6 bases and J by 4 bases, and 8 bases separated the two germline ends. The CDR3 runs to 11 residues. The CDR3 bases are TGCAGTGCGGCGCGGGCAGATACGCAGTATTTT. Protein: CSAARADTQYF.

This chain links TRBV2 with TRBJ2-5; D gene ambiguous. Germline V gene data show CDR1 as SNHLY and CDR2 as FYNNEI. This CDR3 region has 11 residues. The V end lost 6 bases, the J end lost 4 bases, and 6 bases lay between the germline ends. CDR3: CASSRRETQYF. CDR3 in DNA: TGTGCCAGCAGCCGGAGAGAGACCCAGTACTTC.

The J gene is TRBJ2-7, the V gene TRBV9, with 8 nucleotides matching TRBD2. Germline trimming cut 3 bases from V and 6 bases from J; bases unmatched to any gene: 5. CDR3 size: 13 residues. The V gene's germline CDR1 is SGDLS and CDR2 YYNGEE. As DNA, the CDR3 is TGTGCCAGCAGCGGGACTAGCTTAGGCGAGCAGTACTTC. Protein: CASSGTSLGEQYF.

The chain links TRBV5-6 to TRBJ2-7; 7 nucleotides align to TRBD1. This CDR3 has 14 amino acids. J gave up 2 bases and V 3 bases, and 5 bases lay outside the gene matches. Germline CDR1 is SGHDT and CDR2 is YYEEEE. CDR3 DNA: TGTGCCAGCAGCTGGGGGACAGAACCCTACGAGCAGTACTTC. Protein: CASSWGTEPYEQYF.

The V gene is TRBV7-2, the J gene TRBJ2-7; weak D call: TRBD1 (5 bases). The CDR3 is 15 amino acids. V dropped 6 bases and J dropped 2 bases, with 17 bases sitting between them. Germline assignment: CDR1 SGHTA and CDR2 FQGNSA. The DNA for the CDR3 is TGTGCCAGCAGTCCCGACAGAAGACTTACCTACGAGCAGTACTTC. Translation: CASSPDRRLTYEQYF.

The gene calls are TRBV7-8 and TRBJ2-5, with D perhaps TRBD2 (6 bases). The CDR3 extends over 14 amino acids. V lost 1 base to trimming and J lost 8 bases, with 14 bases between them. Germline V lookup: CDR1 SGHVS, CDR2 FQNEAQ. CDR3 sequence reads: CASSLESGSSTQYF. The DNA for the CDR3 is TGTGCCAGCAGCTTAGAGTCCGGGAGCAGTACCCAGTACTTC.

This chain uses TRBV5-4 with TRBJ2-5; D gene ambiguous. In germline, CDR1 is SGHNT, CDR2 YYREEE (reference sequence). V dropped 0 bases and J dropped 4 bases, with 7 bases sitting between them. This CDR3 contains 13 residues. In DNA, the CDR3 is TGTGCCAGCAGCTTGGTAGCCGGAGAGACCCAGTACTTC. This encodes CASSLVAGETQYF.

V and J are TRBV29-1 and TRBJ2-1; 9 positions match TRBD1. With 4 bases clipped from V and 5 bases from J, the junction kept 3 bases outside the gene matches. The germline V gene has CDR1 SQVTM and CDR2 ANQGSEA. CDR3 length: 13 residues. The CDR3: CSVVGQGHNEQFF. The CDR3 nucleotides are TGCAGCGTTGTGGGACAGGGCCACAATGAGCAGTTCTTC.

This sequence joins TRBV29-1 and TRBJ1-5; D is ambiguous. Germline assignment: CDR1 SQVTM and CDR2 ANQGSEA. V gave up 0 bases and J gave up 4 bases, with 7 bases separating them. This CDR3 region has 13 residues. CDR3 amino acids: CSVEDRENQPQHF. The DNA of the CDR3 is TGCAGCGTTGAAGATCGTGAGAATCAGCCCCAGCATTTT.

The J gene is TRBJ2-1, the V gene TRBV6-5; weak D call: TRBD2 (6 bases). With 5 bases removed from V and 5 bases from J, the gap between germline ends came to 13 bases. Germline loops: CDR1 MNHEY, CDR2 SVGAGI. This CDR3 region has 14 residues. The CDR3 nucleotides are TGTGCCAGCAGTAGGGCGGGAAGCAACAATGAGCAGTTCTTC. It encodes CASSRAGSNNEQFF.

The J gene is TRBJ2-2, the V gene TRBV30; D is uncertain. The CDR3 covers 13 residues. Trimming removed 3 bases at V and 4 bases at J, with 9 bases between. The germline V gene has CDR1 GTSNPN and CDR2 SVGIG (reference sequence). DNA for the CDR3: TGTGCCTGGAGCGGAGTTTTCACCGGGGAGCTGTTTTTT. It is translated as CAWSGVFTGELFF.

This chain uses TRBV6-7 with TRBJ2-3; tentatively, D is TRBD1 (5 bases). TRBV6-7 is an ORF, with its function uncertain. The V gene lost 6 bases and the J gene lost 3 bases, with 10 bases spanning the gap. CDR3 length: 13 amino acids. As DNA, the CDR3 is TGTGCCAGCAGCCCAGGGCCTACAGATACGCAGTATTTT. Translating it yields CASSPGPTDTQYF.

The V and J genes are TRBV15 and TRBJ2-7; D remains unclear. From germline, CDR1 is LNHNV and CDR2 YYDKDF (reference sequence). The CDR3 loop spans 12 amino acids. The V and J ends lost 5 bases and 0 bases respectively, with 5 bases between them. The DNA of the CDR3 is TGTGCCACCAGCGCTATCTCCTACGAGCAGTACTTC. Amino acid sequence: CATSAISYEQYF.

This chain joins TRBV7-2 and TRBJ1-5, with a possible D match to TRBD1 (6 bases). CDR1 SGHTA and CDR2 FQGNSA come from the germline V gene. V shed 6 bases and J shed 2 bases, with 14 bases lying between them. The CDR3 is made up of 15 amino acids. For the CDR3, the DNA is TGTGCCAGCAGTATGGGGGCAGGGGGCAATCAGCCCCAGCATTTT. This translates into CASSMGAGGNQPQHF.

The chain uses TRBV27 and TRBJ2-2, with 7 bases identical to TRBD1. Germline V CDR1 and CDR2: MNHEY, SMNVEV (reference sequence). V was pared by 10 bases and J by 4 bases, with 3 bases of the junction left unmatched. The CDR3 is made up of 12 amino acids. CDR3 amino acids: CATQGVTGELFF. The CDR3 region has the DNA TGTGCCACCCAGGGGGTCACCGGGGAGCTGTTTTTT.

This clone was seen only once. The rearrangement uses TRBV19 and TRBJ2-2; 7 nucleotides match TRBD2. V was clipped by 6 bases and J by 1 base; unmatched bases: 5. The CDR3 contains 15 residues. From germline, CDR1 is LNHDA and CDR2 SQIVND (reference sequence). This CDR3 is CASRRAGMNTGELFF. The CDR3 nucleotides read TGTGCCAGTAGGAGAGCGGGAATGAACACCGGGGAGCTGTTTTTT.

The CDR3 DNA follows: TGTGCCAGCAGCTTCAACAGGGAAAACATTCAGTACTTC. Amino acid sequence: CASSFNRENIQYF. The genes are TRBV11-3 and TRBJ2-4, with TRBD1 as a possible D gene (6 bases). This CDR3 comprises 13 residues. With 3 bases removed from V and 5 bases from J, the gap between germline ends came to 8 bases. Germline-derived CDR1 and CDR2 are SGHNT and YENEEA.

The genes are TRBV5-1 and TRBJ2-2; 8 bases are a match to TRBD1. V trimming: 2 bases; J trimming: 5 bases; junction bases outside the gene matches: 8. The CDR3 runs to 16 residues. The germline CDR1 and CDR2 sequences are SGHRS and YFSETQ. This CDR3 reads CASSFGTGQETGELFF. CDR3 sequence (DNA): TGCGCCAGCAGCTTTGGGACAGGACAAGAAACCGGGGAGCTGTTTTTT.

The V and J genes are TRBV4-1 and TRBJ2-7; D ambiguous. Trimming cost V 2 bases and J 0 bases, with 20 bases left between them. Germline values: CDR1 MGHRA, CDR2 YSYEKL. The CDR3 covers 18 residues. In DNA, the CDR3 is TGCGCCAGCAGCCAACAGTTCGACATTTTGAAGAGCTCCTACGAGCAGTACTTC. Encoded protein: CASSQQFDILKSSYEQYF.

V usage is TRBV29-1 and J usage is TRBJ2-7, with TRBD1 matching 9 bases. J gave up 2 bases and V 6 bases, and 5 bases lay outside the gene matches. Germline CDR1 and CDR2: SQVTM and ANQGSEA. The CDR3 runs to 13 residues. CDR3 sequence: CSVTGTGTYEQYF. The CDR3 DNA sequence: TGCAGCGTGACCGGGACAGGGACCTACGAGCAGTACTTC.

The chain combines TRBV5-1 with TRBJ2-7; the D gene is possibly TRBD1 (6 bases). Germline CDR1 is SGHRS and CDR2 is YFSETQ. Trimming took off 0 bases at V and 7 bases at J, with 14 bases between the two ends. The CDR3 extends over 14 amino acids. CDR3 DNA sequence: TGCGCCAGCAGCTTGGACAGGGCACAAGATGAGCAGTACTTC. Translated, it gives CASSLDRAQDEQYF. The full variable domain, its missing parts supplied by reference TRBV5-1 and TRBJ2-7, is KAGVTQTPRYLIKTRGQQVTLSCSPISGHRSVSWYQQTPGQGLQFLFEYFSETQRNKGNFPGRFSGRQFSNSRSEMNVSTLELGDSALYLCASSLDRAQDEQYFGPGTRLTVT.

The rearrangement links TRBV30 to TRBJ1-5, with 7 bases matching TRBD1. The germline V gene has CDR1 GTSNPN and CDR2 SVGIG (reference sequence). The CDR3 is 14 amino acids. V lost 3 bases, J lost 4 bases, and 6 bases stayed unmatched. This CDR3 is CAWRDWTGNQPQHF. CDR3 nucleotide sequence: TGTGCCTGGAGAGACTGGACAGGTAATCAGCCCCAGCATTTT.

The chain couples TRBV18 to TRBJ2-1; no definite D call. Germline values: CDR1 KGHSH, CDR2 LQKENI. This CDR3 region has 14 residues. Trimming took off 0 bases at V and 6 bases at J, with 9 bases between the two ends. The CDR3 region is CASSPPAASNEQFF. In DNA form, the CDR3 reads TGTGCCAGCTCACCACCGGCGGCTAGCAATGAGCAGTTCTTC.

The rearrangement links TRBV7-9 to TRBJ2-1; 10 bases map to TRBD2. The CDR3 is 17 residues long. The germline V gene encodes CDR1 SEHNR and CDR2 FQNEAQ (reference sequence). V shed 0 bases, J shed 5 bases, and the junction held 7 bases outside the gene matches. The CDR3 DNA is TGTGCCAGCAGCTTAGCGCTAACTAGCGGGACGAACAATGAGCAGTTCTTC. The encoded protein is CASSLALTSGTNNEQFF.

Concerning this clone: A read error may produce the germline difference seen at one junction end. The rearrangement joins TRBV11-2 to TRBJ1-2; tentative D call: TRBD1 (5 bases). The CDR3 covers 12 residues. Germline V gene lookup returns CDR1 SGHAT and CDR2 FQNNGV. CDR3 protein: CASSSWDFEVCF. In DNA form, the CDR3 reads TGTGCCAGCAGCTCCTGGGACTTCGAAGTCTGCTTC.

The CDR3 DNA reads as TGTGCCAGTAGACCGGGACAGCTAGCCAAAAACATTCAGTACTTC. It encodes CASRPGQLAKNIQYF. The chain is built from TRBV19 and TRBJ2-4; 7 bases align to TRBD1. Germline loops: CDR1 LNHDA, CDR2 SQIVND (reference sequence). With 6 bases clipped from V and 0 bases from J, the junction kept 5 bases outside the gene matches. The CDR3 runs to 15 residues.

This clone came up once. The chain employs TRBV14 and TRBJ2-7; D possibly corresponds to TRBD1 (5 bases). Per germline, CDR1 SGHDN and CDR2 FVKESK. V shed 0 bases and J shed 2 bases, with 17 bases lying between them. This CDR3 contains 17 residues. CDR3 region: CASSQDLSPGYTYEQYF. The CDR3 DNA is TGTGCCAGCAGCCAAGACCTGTCCCCAGGGTACACCTACGAGCAGTACTTC.